One sample yielded the 27 T cell receptor beta chains listed below, sequenced in a study of T cells of healthy individuals. TCRdb independently ran MiXCR on the 5' RACE reads; one entry per CDR3 protein. The data contain some 82,000 distinct CDR3 sequences, about 5.5% of them singletons. Receptor source: a female donor in good health.

In this sample, this clonotype turned up many times. V gene TRBV30 combines with J gene TRBJ2-3, with D perhaps matching TRBD1 (6 bases). Germline lookup yields CDR1 GTSNPN and CDR2 SVGIG (reference sequence). Deletions cut 0 bases from V and 4 bases from J, with 14 bases between. The CDR3 sequence is 15 residues long. CDR3 region: CAWSVKGGVADTQYF. CDR3 nucleotides: TGTGCCTGGAGTGTAAAAGGGGGAGTCGCAGATACGCAGTATTTT. The full variable domain, with the rest looked up from reference TRBV30 and TRBJ2-3, is SQTIHQWPATLVQPVGSPLSLECTVEGTSNPNLYWYRQAAGRGLQLLFYSVGIGQISSEVPQNLSASRPQDRQFILSSKKLLLSDSGFYLCAWSVKGGVADTQYFGPGTRLTVL.

In this sample, this clonotype turned up many times. V and J are TRBV28 and TRBJ2-7, with D perhaps matching TRBD1 (7 bases). Germline CDR1 is MDHEN and CDR2 is SYDVKM. The CDR3 loop spans 12 amino acids. Trimming cost V 8 bases and J 2 bases, with 10 bases left between them. This chain's CDR3 is CASRGTAYEQYF. CDR3 nucleotide sequence: TGTGCCAGCCGGGGGACAGCCTACGAGCAGTACTTC.

V usage is TRBV28 and J usage is TRBJ2-7; D gene unclear. V dropped 3 bases and J dropped 6 bases, with 12 bases sitting between them. Per germline, CDR1 MDHEN and CDR2 SYDVKM. CDR3 length: 13 amino acids. The CDR3 loop is CASSFETPGEQYF. The CDR3 DNA is TGTGCCAGCAGTTTTGAGACACCAGGCGAGCAGTACTTC.

This clonotype was observed at least ten times. V is TRBV25-1 and J is TRBJ1-1, with TRBD1 as a possible D gene (5 bases). Per the germline V gene, CDR1 is MGHDK and CDR2 is SYGVNS. This CDR3 has 12 amino acids. Trimming took off 5 bases at V and 7 bases at J, with 11 bases between the two ends. The CDR3 here is CASSSQGFEAFF. In DNA, the CDR3 is TGTGCCAGCAGTTCTCAGGGATTTGAAGCTTTCTTT.

This clonotype was counted many times. V usage is TRBV7-9 and J usage is TRBJ2-6; D not certain. Germline V gives CDR1 SEHNR, CDR2 FQNEAQ (reference sequence). Deletions cut 0 bases from V and 0 bases from J, with 9 bases between. The CDR3 sequence is 17 residues long. The CDR3 nucleotides are TGTGCCAGCAGCTTAGCGGGCGCCCACTCTGGGGCCAACGTCCTGACTTTC. Translating gives CASSLAGAHSGANVLTF.

The chain couples TRBV25-1 to TRBJ1-2; 7 bases agree with TRBD1. Losses at the gene ends were 7 bases for V and 7 bases for J; bases not matched to a gene: 9. The CDR3 covers 13 residues. Germline CDR1 reads MGHDK; CDR2 reads SYGVNS. This chain's CDR3 is CASKRRGGGGYTF. The CDR3 bases are TGTGCCAGCAAAAGGAGAGGGGGCGGTGGCTACACCTTC.

This clonotype occurred many times. The V call is TRBV28, the J call TRBJ2-7; D may be TRBD1 or TRBD2 (5 bases each). CDR1 and CDR2 from the germline V gene are MDHEN and SYDVKM. The CDR3 spans 14 residues. Trimming removed 7 bases at V and 4 bases at J, with 17 bases between. The CDR3 spells CASTPRRGVYEQYF. The CDR3 DNA is TGTGCCAGCACCCCGCGCCGGGGCGTTTACGAGCAGTACTTC. Looking up the rest from reference TRBV28 and TRBJ2-7 gives the full variable domain: DVKVTQSSRYLVKRTGEKVFLECVQDMDHENMFWYRQDPGLGLRLIYFSYDVKMKEKGDIPEGYSVSREKKERFSLILESASTNQTSMYLCASTPRRGVYEQYFGPGTRLTVT.

This clonotype came up many times. This chain uses TRBV3-1 with TRBJ2-1; no definite D call. This CDR3 is built from 14 residues. From germline, CDR1 is LGHDT and CDR2 YNNKEL (reference sequence). Trimming shortened V by 1 base and J by 7 bases, and 11 bases separated the two germline ends. CDR3 residues: CASSQGILGNEQFF. The CDR3 nucleotides read TGTGCCAGCAGCCAAGGTATCCTGGGGAATGAGCAGTTCTTC.

This chain joins TRBV27 and TRBJ2-1; tentative D call: TRBD2 (6 bases). Looked up from germline, CDR1 is MNHEY and CDR2 is SMNVEV (reference sequence). The CDR3 is made up of 15 amino acids. Trimming left V 6 bases short and J 0 bases short, with 12 bases between. CDR3 sequence reads: CASRAGSYSYNEQFF. CDR3 DNA: TGTGCCAGCAGGGCCGGGAGTTACTCCTACAATGAGCAGTTCTTC.

Ten or more counts support this clonotype. The rearrangement links TRBV28 to TRBJ2-7, with a tentative D call TRBD1 (5 bases). The CDR3 spans 14 residues. Trimming left V 4 bases short and J 2 bases short, with 12 bases between. Germline V gene data show CDR1 as MDHEN and CDR2 as SYDVKM. CDR3 amino acids: CASSYRSSTYEQYF. DNA for the CDR3: TGTGCCAGCAGTTACAGGAGTTCAACCTACGAGCAGTACTTC.

This clonotype came up a few times. The chain employs TRBV7-2 and TRBJ2-1, with D perhaps TRBD2 (7 bases). Germline assignment: CDR1 SGHTA and CDR2 FQGNSA. The length of the CDR3 is 16 residues. With 5 bases removed from V and 4 bases from J, the gap between germline ends came to 18 bases. CDR3 coding DNA: TGTGCCAGCAGCCCAACGAGCGGGGACAAATACAATGAGCAGTTCTTC. This translates into CASSPTSGDKYNEQFF.

The chain carries TRBV14 and TRBJ2-1; D gene ambiguous. The V end was cut by 1 base, the J end by 10 bases, with 17 bases between. The CDR3 loop spans 15 amino acids. The germline V gene encodes CDR1 SGHDN and CDR2 FVKESK. The CDR3 sequence is CASSQAPLGYSEQFF. The CDR3 DNA reads as TGTGCCAGCAGCCAAGCTCCCCTGGGATATTCAGAGCAGTTCTTC. Full variable domain (remainder filled in from reference TRBV14 and TRBJ2-1): EAGVTQFPSHSVIEKGQTVTLRCDPISGHDNLYWYRRVMGKEIKFLLHFVKESKQDESGMPNNRFLAERTGGTYSTLKVQPAELEDSGVYFCASSQAPLGYSEQFFGPGTRLTVL.

This clonotype showed up many times. The V gene is TRBV6-5, the J gene TRBJ2-7; D not resolved. Trimming left V 0 bases short and J 3 bases short, with 6 bases between. CDR1 MNHEY and CDR2 SVGAGI come from the germline V gene. The CDR3 covers 13 residues. CDR3 in DNA: TGTGCCAGCAGTTACTCCCGGCGCTACGAGCAGTACTTC. It translates to CASSYSRRYEQYF.

This sequence joins TRBV7-9 and TRBJ2-1, with TRBD2 matching over 10 bases. Germline V gene data show CDR1 as SEHNR and CDR2 as FQNEAQ (reference sequence). The CDR3 has 13 residues. J gave up 7 bases and V 4 bases, and 1 base lay outside the gene matches. CDR3 amino acids: CASSSSGGNEQFF. As DNA, the CDR3 is TGTGCCAGCAGCTCTAGCGGGGGAAATGAGCAGTTCTTC.

The CDR3 DNA reads TGTGCCTGGTCTAGCGGATTCCAAGAGACCCAGTACTTC. Translated, it gives CAWSSGFQETQYF. The chain links TRBV30 to TRBJ2-5; 7 positions match TRBD2. The CDR3 has 13 residues. Germline trimming cut 5 bases from V and 1 base from J; bases unmatched to any gene: 4. Looked up from germline, CDR1 is GTSNPN and CDR2 is SVGIG (reference sequence).

This clonotype was seen a few times. This sequence joins TRBV24-1 and TRBJ2-5; D ambiguous. Germline CDR1 reads KGHDR; CDR2 reads SFDVKD. The V end lost 4 bases, the J end lost 0 bases, and 8 bases lay between the germline ends. This CDR3 is 14 amino acids long. The CDR3 sequence: CATSEGGYQETQYF. In DNA, the CDR3 is TGTGCCACCAGTGAGGGTGGGTACCAAGAGACCCAGTACTTC.

This clonotype occurred many times. The chain employs TRBV4-1 and TRBJ2-1; 8 bases align to TRBD2. With V trimmed by 2 bases and J by 10 bases, 10 bases remained unmatched. Germline V CDR1 and CDR2: MGHRA, YSYEKL. This CDR3 comprises 15 residues. CDR3 nucleotide sequence: TGCGCCAGCAGCCAATTAAGCGCGGGGGGAGAGGAGCAGTTCTTC. Translated, it gives CASSQLSAGGEEQFF.

This clonotype was detected ten times or more. The chain joins TRBV5-1 to TRBJ2-5; D remains ambiguous. This CDR3 contains 17 residues. CDR1 SGHRS and CDR2 YFSETQ come from the germline V gene. The ends were cut back, 4 bases at V and 5 bases at J, with 24 bases in the middle. CDR3 sequence reads: CASSRSRSEVAPETQYF. The CDR3 DNA is TGCGCCAGCAGCCGATCTAGGTCGGAAGTCGCCCCCGAGACCCAGTACTTC.

The chain is built from TRBV7-9 and TRBJ1-1; TRBD1 matches at 8 bases. This CDR3 has 16 residues. V lost 6 bases to trimming and J lost 6 bases; unmatched junction nucleotides: 15. Germline CDR1 SEHNR, CDR2 FQNEAQ (reference sequence). The CDR3 DNA follows: TGTGCCAGCAGGCCCCGGACAGGGTTGCGCACCGCTGAAGCTTTCTTT. Translating it yields CASRPRTGLRTAEAFF.

In its sample, this clonotype was seen many times. The rearrangement joins TRBV7-9 to TRBJ2-3; D might be TRBD2 (6 bases). V was clipped by 3 bases and J by 5 bases, with 15 bases between them. The CDR3 is 15 residues long. Germline V CDR1 and CDR2: SEHNR, FQNEAQ (reference sequence). The CDR3 coding sequence is TGTGCCAGCAGCTTCAGACCCGAGGGAGGAGATACGCAGTATTTT. As protein: CASSFRPEGGDTQYF. Full variable domain (rest looked up from reference TRBV7-9 and TRBJ2-3): DTGVSQNPRHKITKRGQNVTFRCDPISEHNRLYWYRQTLGQGPEFLTYFQNEAQLEKSRLLSDRFSAERPKGSFSTLEIQRTEQGDSAMYLCASSFRPEGGDTQYFGPGTRLTVL.

This clonotype appeared many times. The junction shows a germline mismatch at one end, possibly a read error. V gene TRBV7-9 combines with J gene TRBJ2-7, with D possibly TRBD1 on 6 matching bases. Germline loops: CDR1 SEHNR, CDR2 FQNEAQ (reference sequence). CDR3 length: 15 residues. The CDR3 DNA reads TGTGCCAGCAGCTTAGAACAGGGACCCTCCCACGAGCAGTACTTC. Translating gives CASSLEQGPSHEQYF.

Relative to its sample, this clonotype is medium-sized. The J gene is TRBJ1-1, the V gene TRBV5-1; 7 bases are a match to TRBD1. Germline V gene sequence: CDR1 SGHRS, CDR2 YFSETQ. The CDR3 runs to 16 residues. V shed 4 bases and J 1 base; nucleotides not matched to a gene: 10. The CDR3 region has the DNA TGCGCCAGCAGCCCTACCGAGGGGACAGAGAACACTGAAGCTTTCTTT. This translates into CASSPTEGTENTEAFF.

This clonotype showed up many times. The V call is TRBV7-2, the J call TRBJ1-5, with D tentatively TRBD1 (5 bases). With 5 bases removed from V and 6 bases from J, the gap between germline ends came to 11 bases. CDR3 size: 13 residues. Germline V gene lookup returns CDR1 SGHTA and CDR2 FQGNSA. CDR3 in amino acids: CASSPPGGQPQHF. CDR3 nucleotide sequence: TGTGCCAGCAGCCCACCCGGGGGTCAGCCCCAGCATTTT.

With respect to this clonotype: One end of the junction is discordant with germline, which a read error may explain. The rearrangement joins TRBV28 to TRBJ1-1, with TRBD1 identical over 9 bases. Germline V gene data show CDR1 as MDHEN and CDR2 as SYDVKM. This CDR3 is built from 13 residues. CDR3 nucleotide sequence: TGTGCCAGCAGTCTCCCGGGACAGGGTGAATCTTTCTTT. Its translation: CASSLPGQGESFF.

At least ten counts were recorded for this clonotype. The genes are TRBV28 and TRBJ2-3; D gene ambiguous. The CDR3 has 17 amino acids. Trimming left V 4 bases short and J 0 bases short, with 17 bases between. CDR1 is MDHEN, CDR2 SYDVKM, per germline. CDR3 loop: CASSSRAYWTSTDTQYF. CDR3 nucleotide sequence: TGTGCCAGCAGTTCAAGAGCCTATTGGACCAGCACAGATACGCAGTATTTT.

The chain recombines TRBV30 with TRBJ1-2; TRBD1 agrees at 7 bases. CDR3 size: 13 residues. Germline CDR1 is GTSNPN and CDR2 is SVGIG (reference sequence). The V gene end was trimmed by 2 bases and the J gene end by 4 bases; junction bases not matched to a gene: 4. The CDR3 coding sequence is TGTGCCTGGAGTCGGGACAGTAGCTATGGCTACACCTTC. It encodes CAWSRDSSYGYTF.

This clonotype was seen ten or more times. DNA for the CDR3: TGCGCCAGCAGGGAGGGGGTTTTCACTGAAGCTTTCTTT. Its protein is CASREGVFTEAFF. The V gene is TRBV5-1, the J gene TRBJ1-1; D is perhaps TRBD1 (6 bases). Germline values: CDR1 SGHRS, CDR2 YFSETQ. The CDR3 extends over 13 amino acids. The V end was cut by 5 bases, the J end by 4 bases, with 12 bases between.